This entry features one T cell receptor beta chain sequence. Its antigen has not been determined. Qualities for individual bases were not recorded, and no much larger clone is one base off. To estimate absolute template abundance from read counts, synthetic TCR analog templates were spiked into each PCR. The immunoSEQ assay used bias-controlled V and J gene primers to amplify TCRbeta CDR3 regions from genomic DNA. Sequencing of rearranged TCRbeta segments was done at approximately 20X coverage. The paper's processing steps were these. Clustering was used to correct sequencing errors, and CDR3s were annotated against IMGT to assign V, D and J genes. Only productive TCRbeta rearrangements were used in downstream analyses, excluding out-of-frame or stop-codon sequences. To compute clonality, Shannon entropy was normalized by the log of the number of unique productive sequences and then subtracted from one. Clones differing between time points or between blood and tumor were identified by Fisher's exact test with Benjamini-Hochberg correction at adjusted p below 0.01. What TCRdb holds here is the immuneACCESS table cut down to in-frame rearrangements. Part of the clones is not present; checked against another copy, under half of the missing clones reflect an unresolved V gene, and the others are unexplained. That table gives V, J and clone size, and the DNA gave D and trimming. The sample has tens of thousands of clones on record, roughly 87% of them singletons. 3.5% to 4.5% of the sample comes from the top ten.

This sample was taken from a study of PD-L1 blockade in urothelial cancer (dated by TCRdb to 2015 to 2018). Background for the entire study: Therapy was started around 2014 for all patients, and atezolizumab 1,200 mg was administered intravenously every 3 weeks. About 90% of the roughly 30 patients were identified as males with urothelial cancer of bladder origin, and a prior smoking history was reported by 18 of 29 patients. An ECOG performance status of 0 or 1 was recorded for the patients, and 0 to 3 prior chemotherapy regimens had been received by the patients. Blood samples were analyzed 3 weeks after the start of treatment (second dose) and 6 weeks after the start of treatment. Blood samples gave a median of about 150,000 T cells and 80,000 to 95,000 unique TCRs, with a median clonality of 0.080. The study was an exploratory multi-omic analysis of somatic, immune and clinical correlates of response to PD-L1 blockade with atezolizumab in urothelial cancer. Pretreatment tumor samples, along with matched peripheral blood collected serially before and after atezolizumab treatment, underwent TCR sequencing. Durable clinical benefit was defined as progression-free survival longer than 6 months, and TCR features were also tested against progression-free and overall survival. Whole exome sequencing and RNA sequencing of pretreatment tumors were performed alongside TCR sequencing in the same patients. About 10 patients reached durable clinical benefit, while some 20 patients did not. Under 30 patients had pretreatment blood TCR-seq, 24 had at least one posttreatment blood collection, and 24 had tumor TCR-seq. The paper's findings and limits, for the study overall: A pretreatment peripheral blood TCR clonality below the median was linked to improved progression-free and overall survival. Greater expansion of tumor-associated TCR clones in peripheral blood 3 weeks after the start of treatment was observed in patients with durable benefit (n of about 24, p = 0.022). Small sample size (n of about 30) and many exploratory analyses mean the results are intended to be hypothesis-generating.

The cohort included some 30 patients with locally advanced or metastatic urothelial carcinoma who were treated at Memorial Sloan Kettering on a trial protocol. Peripheral blood mononuclear cells were collected pretreatment and during treatment, at between 1 and 8 total time points per patient. The Qiagen DNeasy Blood extraction kit was used to purify genomic DNA from total PBMCs and tumor samples. PBMCs were collected pretreatment and during treatment, and were isolated and stored as previously described. This TCR was sampled from a man aged 65 to 79 with urothelial cancer. Here the sequenced sample was PBMCs, taken around atezolizumab (anti-PD-L1) treatment.

The nucleotides read TGTGCCAGCAGCCAAGCCCCCAGCGGGATCGGTACAGATACGCAGTATTTT. Translated, it gives CASSQAPSGIGTDTQYF. This chain is built from TRBV7-2 and TRBJ2-3; TRBD2 lines up with 7 middle nucleotides. The germline V gene provides CDR1 SGHTA and CDR2 FQGNSA. The cysteine opens and the phenylalanine closes a CDR3 of 17 amino acids. The kept DNA is CDR3 alone, 51 bases in frame from the first base. After removal of 5 bases from V and 3 bases from J, the junction retains 14 bases not matched to a gene.